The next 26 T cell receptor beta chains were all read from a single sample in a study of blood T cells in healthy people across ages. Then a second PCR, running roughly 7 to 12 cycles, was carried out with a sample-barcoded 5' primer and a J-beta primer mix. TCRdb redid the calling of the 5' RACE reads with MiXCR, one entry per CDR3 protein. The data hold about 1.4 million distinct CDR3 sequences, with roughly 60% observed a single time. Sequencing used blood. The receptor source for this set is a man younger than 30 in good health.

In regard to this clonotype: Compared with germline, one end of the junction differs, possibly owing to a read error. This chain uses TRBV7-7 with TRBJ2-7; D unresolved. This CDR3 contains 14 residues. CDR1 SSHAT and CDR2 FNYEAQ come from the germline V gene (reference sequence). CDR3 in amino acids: CASSLKGPDYEQYF. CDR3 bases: TGTGCTAGCAGCTTAAAAGGGCCGGACTACGAGCAGTACTTC.

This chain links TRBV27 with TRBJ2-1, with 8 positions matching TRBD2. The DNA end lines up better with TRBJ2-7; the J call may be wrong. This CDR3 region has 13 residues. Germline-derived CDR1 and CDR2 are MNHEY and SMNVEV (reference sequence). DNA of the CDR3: TGTGCCAGCAGGGGGACTAGTGGTAATGAGCAGTACTTC. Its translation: CASRGTSGNEQYF.

CDR3 in amino acids: CASSYSRGLGTEQFF. Written as DNA, the CDR3 is TGTGCCAGCAGTTACTCCCGGGGGCTAGGGACTGAGCAGTTCTTC. This chain links TRBV6-2 or TRBV6-3 with TRBJ2-1; either TRBD1 or TRBD2 may supply D (6 bases each). The CDR3 runs 15 residues. Germline V CDR1 and CDR2: MNHEY, SVGEGT. V lost 0 bases, J lost 9 bases, and 15 bases lay in between.

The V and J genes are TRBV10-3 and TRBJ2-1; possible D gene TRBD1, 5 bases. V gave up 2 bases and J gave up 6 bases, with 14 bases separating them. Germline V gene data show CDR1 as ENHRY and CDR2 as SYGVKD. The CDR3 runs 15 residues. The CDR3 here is CAISEQGSSLNEQFF. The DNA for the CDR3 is TGTGCCATCAGTGAGCAGGGATCAAGCCTCAATGAGCAGTTCTTC.

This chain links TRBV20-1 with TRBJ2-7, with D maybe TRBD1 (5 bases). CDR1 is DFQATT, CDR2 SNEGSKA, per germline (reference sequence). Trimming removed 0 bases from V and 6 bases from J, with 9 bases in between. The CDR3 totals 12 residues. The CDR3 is CSARDSGAEQYF. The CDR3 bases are TGCAGTGCTAGAGATTCTGGGGCCGAGCAGTACTTC.

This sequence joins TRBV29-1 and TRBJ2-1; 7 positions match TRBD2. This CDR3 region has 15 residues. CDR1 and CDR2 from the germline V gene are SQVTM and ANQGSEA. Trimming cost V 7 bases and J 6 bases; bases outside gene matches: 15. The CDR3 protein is CSAVIRAGVINEQFF. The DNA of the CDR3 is TGCAGCGCAGTAATCAGGGCGGGAGTGATCAATGAGCAGTTCTTC.

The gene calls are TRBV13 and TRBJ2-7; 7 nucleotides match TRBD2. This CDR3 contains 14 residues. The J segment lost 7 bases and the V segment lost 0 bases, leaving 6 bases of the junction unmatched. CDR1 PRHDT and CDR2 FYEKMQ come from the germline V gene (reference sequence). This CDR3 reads CASSLGASGNEQYF. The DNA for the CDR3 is TGTGCCAGCAGCTTAGGGGCTAGCGGCAATGAGCAGTACTTC.

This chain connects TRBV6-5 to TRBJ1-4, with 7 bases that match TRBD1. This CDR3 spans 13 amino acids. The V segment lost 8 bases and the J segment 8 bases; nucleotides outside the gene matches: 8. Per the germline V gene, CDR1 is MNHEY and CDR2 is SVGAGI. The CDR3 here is CASGRQGGEKLFF. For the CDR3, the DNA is TGTGCCAGCGGAAGACAGGGCGGCGAAAAACTGTTTTTT.

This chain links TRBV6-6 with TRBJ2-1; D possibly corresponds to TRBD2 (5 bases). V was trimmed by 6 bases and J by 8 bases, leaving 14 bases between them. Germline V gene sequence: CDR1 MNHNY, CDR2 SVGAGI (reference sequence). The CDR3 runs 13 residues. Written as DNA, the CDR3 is TGTGCCAGCAGCATCTGGACTTTAGATGAGCAGTTCTTC. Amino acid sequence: CASSIWTLDEQFF.

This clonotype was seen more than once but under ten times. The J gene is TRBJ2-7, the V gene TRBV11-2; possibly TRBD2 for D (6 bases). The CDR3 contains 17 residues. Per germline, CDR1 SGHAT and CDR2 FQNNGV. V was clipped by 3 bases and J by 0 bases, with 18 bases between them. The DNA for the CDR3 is TGTGCCAGCAGCTTCGATCCCGGCGGGGTGAACTCCTACGAGCAGTACTTC. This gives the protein CASSFDPGGVNSYEQYF. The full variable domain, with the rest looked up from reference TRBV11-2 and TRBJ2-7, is EAGVAQSPRYKIIEKRQSVAFWCNPISGHATLYWYQQILGQGPKLLIQFQNNGVVDDSQLPKDRFSAERLKGVDSTLKIQPAKLEDSAVYLCASSFDPGGVNSYEQYFGPGTRLTVT.

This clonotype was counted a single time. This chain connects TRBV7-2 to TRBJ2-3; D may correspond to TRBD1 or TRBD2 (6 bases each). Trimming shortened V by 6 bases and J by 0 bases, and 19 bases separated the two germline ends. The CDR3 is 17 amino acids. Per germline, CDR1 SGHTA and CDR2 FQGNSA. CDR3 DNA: TGTGCCAGCAGTCTCCCGGGGGCAGACCCTAGCACAGATACGCAGTATTTT. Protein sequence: CASSLPGADPSTDTQYF.

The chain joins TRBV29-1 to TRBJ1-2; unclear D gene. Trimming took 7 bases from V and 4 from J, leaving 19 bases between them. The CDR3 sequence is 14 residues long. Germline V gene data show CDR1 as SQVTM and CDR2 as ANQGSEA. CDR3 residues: CSAVSSGSPYGYTF. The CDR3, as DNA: TGCAGCGCTGTGTCGTCGGGCAGCCCCTATGGCTACACCTTC.

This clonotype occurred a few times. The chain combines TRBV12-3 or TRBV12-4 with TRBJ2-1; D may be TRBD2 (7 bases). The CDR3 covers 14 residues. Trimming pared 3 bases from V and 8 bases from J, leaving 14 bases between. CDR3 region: CASSFGGGAYEQFF. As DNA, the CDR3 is TGTGCCAGCAGTTTCGGAGGGGGGGCCTATGAGCAGTTCTTC.

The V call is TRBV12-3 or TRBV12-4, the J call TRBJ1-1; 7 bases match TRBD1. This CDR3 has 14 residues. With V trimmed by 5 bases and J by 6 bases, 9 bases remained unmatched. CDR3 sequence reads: CASSAPTGFPEAFF. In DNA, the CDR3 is TGTGCCAGCAGTGCCCCGACAGGGTTCCCTGAAGCTTTCTTT.

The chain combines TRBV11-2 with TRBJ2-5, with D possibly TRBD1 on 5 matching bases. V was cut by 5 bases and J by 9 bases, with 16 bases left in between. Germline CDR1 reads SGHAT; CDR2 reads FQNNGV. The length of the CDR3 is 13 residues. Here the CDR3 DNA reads TGTGCCAGCAGCCCAGACGGAATAGGGGCCCAGTACTTC. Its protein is CASSPDGIGAQYF.

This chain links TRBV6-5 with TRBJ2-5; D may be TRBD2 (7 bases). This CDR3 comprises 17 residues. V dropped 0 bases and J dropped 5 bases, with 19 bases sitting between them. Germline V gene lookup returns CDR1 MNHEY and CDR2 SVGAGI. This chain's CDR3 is CASSYSGWREQGETQYF. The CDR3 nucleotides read TGTGCCAGCAGTTACTCGGGATGGCGGGAGCAGGGGGAGACCCAGTACTTC.

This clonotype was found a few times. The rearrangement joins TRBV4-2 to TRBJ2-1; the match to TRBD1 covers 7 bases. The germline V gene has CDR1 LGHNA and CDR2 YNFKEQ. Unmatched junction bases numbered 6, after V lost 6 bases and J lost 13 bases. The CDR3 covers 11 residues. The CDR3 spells CASRLGTDQFF. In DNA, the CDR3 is TGTGCCAGCAGACTCGGGACAGATCAGTTCTTC.

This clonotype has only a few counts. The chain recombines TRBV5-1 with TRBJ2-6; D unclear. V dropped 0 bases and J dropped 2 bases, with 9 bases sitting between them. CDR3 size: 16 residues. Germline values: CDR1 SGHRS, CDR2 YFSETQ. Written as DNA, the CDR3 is TGCGCCAGCAGCTTGGCGGTTGGAACTGGGGCCAACGTCCTGACTTTC. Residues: CASSLAVGTGANVLTF. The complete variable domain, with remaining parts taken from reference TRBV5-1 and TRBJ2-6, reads KAGVTQTPRYLIKTRGQQVTLSCSPISGHRSVSWYQQTPGQGLQFLFEYFSETQRNKGNFPGRFSGRQFSNSRSEMNVSTLELGDSALYLCASSLAVGTGANVLTFGAGSRLTVL.

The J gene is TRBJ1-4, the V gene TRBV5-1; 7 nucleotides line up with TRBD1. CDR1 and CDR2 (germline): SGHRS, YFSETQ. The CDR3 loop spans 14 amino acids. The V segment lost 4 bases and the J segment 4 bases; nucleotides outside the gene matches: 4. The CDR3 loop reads CASSIDRDNEKLFF. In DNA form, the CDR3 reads TGCGCCAGCAGCATTGACAGGGATAATGAAAAACTGTTTTTT.

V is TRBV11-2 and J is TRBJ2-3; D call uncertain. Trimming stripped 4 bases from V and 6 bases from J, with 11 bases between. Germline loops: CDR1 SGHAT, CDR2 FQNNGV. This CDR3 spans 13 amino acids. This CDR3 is CASSWTAGDTQYF. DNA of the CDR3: TGTGCCAGCAGCTGGACGGCTGGGGATACGCAGTATTTT.

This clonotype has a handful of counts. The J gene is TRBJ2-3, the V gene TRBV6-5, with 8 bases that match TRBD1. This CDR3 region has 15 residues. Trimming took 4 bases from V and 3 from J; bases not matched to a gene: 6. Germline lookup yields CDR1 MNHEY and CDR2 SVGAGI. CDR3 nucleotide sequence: TGTGCCAGCAGTTTCCGGGACAGGAGTACAGATACGCAGTATTTT. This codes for CASSFRDRSTDTQYF.

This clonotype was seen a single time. The CDR3, as DNA: TGTGCCAGCAGCTTAGTGGGAGTAACGTCCTACGAGCAGTACTTC. Translating gives CASSLVGVTSYEQYF. This chain uses TRBV7-8 with TRBJ2-4, with D possibly matching TRBD2 (5 bases). The J call is doubtful: the DNA matches TRBJ2-7 better. CDR1 is SGHVS, CDR2 FQNEAQ, per germline. CDR3 length: 15 amino acids.

CDR3 DNA: TGTGCCAGCAGTCCCGGACAGTGGAACACTGAAGCTTTCTTT. It yields the protein CASSPGQWNTEAFF. The V call is TRBV27, the J call TRBJ1-1; D might be TRBD1 (6 bases). Trimming removed 5 bases from V and 1 base from J, with 11 bases in between. The CDR3 has 14 residues. Germline values: CDR1 MNHEY, CDR2 SMNVEV (reference sequence).

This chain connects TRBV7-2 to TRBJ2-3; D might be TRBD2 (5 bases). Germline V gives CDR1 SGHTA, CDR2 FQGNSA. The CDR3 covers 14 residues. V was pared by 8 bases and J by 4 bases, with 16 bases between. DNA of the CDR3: TGTGCCAGCGGCGGTCTAGCCGGGGCAGATACGCAGTATTTT. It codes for CASGGLAGADTQYF. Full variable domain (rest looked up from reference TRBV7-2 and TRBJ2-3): GAGVSQSPSNKVTEKGKDVELRCDPISGHTALYWYRQSLGQGLEFLIYFQGNSAPDKSGLPSDRFSAERTGGSVSTLTIQRTQQEDSAVYLCASGGLAGADTQYFGPGTRLTVL.

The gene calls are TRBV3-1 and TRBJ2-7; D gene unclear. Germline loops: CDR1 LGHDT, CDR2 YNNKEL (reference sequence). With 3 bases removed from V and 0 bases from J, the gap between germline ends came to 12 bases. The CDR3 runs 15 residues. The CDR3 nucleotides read TGTGCCAGCAGCCAGGGCTTTGGCAGCTCCTACGAGCAGTACTTC. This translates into CASSQGFGSSYEQYF.

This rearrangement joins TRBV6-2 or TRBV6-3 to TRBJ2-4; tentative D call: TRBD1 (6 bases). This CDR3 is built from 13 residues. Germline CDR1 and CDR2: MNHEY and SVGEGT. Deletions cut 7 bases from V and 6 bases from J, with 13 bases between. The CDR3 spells CASKTGTPNIQYF. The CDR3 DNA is TGTGCCAGCAAAACAGGGACCCCAAACATTCAGTACTTC.